This T cell receptor gamma chain was sequenced in a study of gamma-delta T cells after stem cell transplantation. TCRdb processed the RT-PCR reads again with the CATT caller. The sample lists more than 350 gamma-chain clones; roughly 2% were seen once. Germline V gene lookup returns CDR1 EGSTGY and CDR2 YDSYTSSV. V trimming: 3 bases; J trimming: 4 bases; junction bases outside the gene matches: 6. The CDR3 is 13 amino acids. The sample holds a few counts of this clone. This TCR was sampled from a human donor. It is not recorded whose cells these are; they may come from a transplant donor. Sequences were obtained from gamma-delta T cells. The chain combines TRGV4 with TRGJ1 or TRGJ2. The CDR3 DNA is TGTGCCACCTGGGATCGGAAATATTATAAGAAACTCTTT. Its protein is CATWDRKYYKKLF.